A single sample gave rise to the 12 T cell receptor beta chains below, sequenced in a study of radiotherapy plus CTLA-4 blockade in lung cancer. Some clones are missing from TCRdb's copy, which holds only in-frame ones; the method was immunoSEQ multiplex PCR. The sample includes some 15,000 clones, about 70% of them seen just once. The material was peripheral blood, obtained from a patient treated with radiotherapy plus ipilimumab. Every receptor here comes from a human donor with non-small cell lung cancer whose response to radiotherapy plus ipilimumab could not be evaluated.

The J gene is TRBJ2-3, the V gene TRBV27, with 12 nucleotides matching TRBD1. V lost 10 bases, J lost 4 bases, and 6 bases stayed unmatched. The CDR3 has 14 amino acids. Looked up from germline, CDR1 is MNHEY and CDR2 is SMNVEV (reference sequence). DNA for the CDR3: TGTGCCAACTTGGGGACAGGGGGCCCAGATACGCAGTATTTT. Encoded protein: CANLGTGGPDTQYF.

The chain is built from TRBV4-2 and TRBJ2-3; D unresolved. V dropped 4 bases and J dropped 0 bases, with 8 bases sitting between them. The CDR3 has 14 residues. CDR1 and CDR2 (germline): LGHNA, YNFKEQ. For the CDR3, the DNA is TGTGCCAGCAGCCCAACATCTAGCACAGATACGCAGTATTTT. This sequence encodes CASSPTSSTDTQYF.

The rearrangement joins TRBV30 to TRBJ1-4, with TRBD1 matching 10 bases. This CDR3 spans 15 amino acids. V lost 8 bases to trimming and J lost 5 bases; unmatched junction nucleotides: 11. CDR1 is GTSNPN and CDR2 is SVGIG in the germline V gene (reference sequence). The CDR3 coding sequence is TGTGCCGGGGATGATCGGACAGGGGGGAATGAAAAACTGTTTTTT. Translating gives CAGDDRTGGNEKLFF.

The gene calls are TRBV6-5 and TRBJ1-2; 7 positions agree with TRBD1. CDR3 length: 15 residues. Germline lookup yields CDR1 MNHEY and CDR2 SVGAGI. The ends lost 8 bases at V and 3 bases at J; junction bases unmatched: 12. The CDR3: CASAETGPSDYGYTF. The DNA of the CDR3 is TGTGCCAGCGCTGAGACAGGGCCGTCGGACTATGGCTACACCTTC.

The chain uses TRBV4-1 and TRBJ2-4; D not certain. Trimming shortened V by 3 bases and J by 0 bases, and 18 bases separated the two germline ends. The length of the CDR3 is 18 residues. Per the germline V gene, CDR1 is MGHRA and CDR2 is YSYEKL. The CDR3, as DNA: TGCGCCAGCAGCCAGTTCCTTTCGCAGGCTGTAGCCAAAAACATTCAGTACTTC. Translating it yields CASSQFLSQAVAKNIQYF.

The chain joins TRBV6-6 to TRBJ2-7; TRBD1 matches at 9 bases. The CDR3 runs to 16 residues. Trimming cost V 2 bases and J 3 bases; bases outside gene matches: 8. Germline V gene data show CDR1 as MNHNY and CDR2 as SVGAGI (reference sequence). The CDR3 bases are TGTGCCAGCAGTTACCGACAGGGGGAGGGGGGCTACGAGCAGTACTTC. Translated: CASSYRQGEGGYEQYF.

The V and J genes are TRBV19 and TRBJ1-2, with D possibly TRBD1 on 5 matching bases. CDR3 length: 16 amino acids. Germline CDR1 and CDR2: LNHDA and SQIVND (reference sequence). The V end lost 2 bases, the J end lost 3 bases, and 16 bases lay between the germline ends. The CDR3: CASSIKGQGLYYGYTF. In nucleotides, the CDR3 is TGTGCCAGTAGTATAAAGGGGCAGGGTCTGTACTATGGCTACACCTTC.

This rearrangement joins TRBV5-1 to TRBJ1-1, with TRBD1 matching over 7 bases. The germline gives CDR1 SGHRS, CDR2 YFSETQ. The trim removed 0 bases at V and 0 bases at J, leaving 2 bases unmatched. CDR3 size: 15 residues. The CDR3 protein is CASSLAQGVNTEAFF. The CDR3 DNA follows: TGCGCCAGCAGCTTGGCCCAGGGGGTGAACACTGAAGCTTTCTTT.

This clone is a singleton in its sample. This sequence joins TRBV19 and TRBJ1-1, with 7 nucleotides matching TRBD1. CDR3 length: 15 amino acids. Germline trimming cut 4 bases from V and 0 bases from J; bases unmatched to any gene: 5. CDR1 is LNHDA and CDR2 is SQIVND in the germline V gene (reference sequence). This CDR3 is CASSTWDSLNTEAFF. CDR3 in DNA: TGTGCCAGTAGTACTTGGGACAGTCTGAACACTGAAGCTTTCTTT.

This rearrangement joins TRBV9 to TRBJ2-1; no firm D call. Per the germline V gene, CDR1 is SGDLS and CDR2 is YYNGEE. The CDR3 runs 14 residues. Between the trimmed V and J ends, which lost 0 bases and 7 bases, there was a span of 11 bases. The CDR3 is CASSVDVSRNEQFF. The CDR3 nucleotides read TGTGCCAGCAGCGTAGACGTTTCGAGAAATGAGCAGTTCTTC.

This clone appeared once. The rearrangement joins TRBV6-5 to TRBJ2-5, with 8 positions matching TRBD2. This CDR3 has 16 amino acids. CDR1 is MNHEY, CDR2 SVGAGI, per germline. The V gene end was trimmed by 2 bases and the J gene end by 1 base; junction bases not matched to a gene: 6. The CDR3 nucleotides are TGTGCCAGCAGTTACGACAGCGGGGGCCGCCAAGAGACCCAGTACTTC. Translating it yields CASSYDSGGRQETQYF.

This clone appeared a few times. The chain has TRBV19 and TRBJ1-2; 8 nucleotides match TRBD1. Germline V gene data show CDR1 as LNHDA and CDR2 as SQIVND (reference sequence). The junction had 9 bases not matched to a gene; V was cut back by 5 bases and J by 4 bases. The CDR3 spans 15 residues. CDR3 in DNA: TGTGCCAGTAGTTCGACAGGGGACGGTGTCTATGGCTACACCTTC. It codes for CASSSTGDGVYGYTF.